This TCR beta chain was obtained from a study of CD8+ T cells in alopecia areata. Overall study: Treated individuals took tofacitinib by mouth, 5 to 10 mg twice daily.

RNA, once extracted, was reverse transcribed into cDNA for use as the sequencing template. TCRdb's copy holds only in-frame clones and misses some; the assay was immunoSEQ multiplex PCR. The sample holds 150,000 to 200,000 clones, around three fifths seen once. Regarding treatment: oral pan-JAK inhibitor, 5-10 mg twice daily. Germline V gene data show CDR1 as SNHLY and CDR2 as FYNNEI. The CDR3 is 12 residues long. The trim removed 9 bases at V and 10 bases at J, leaving 4 bases unmatched. The receptor's source is a human donor with alopecia areata. The sequencing here drew on CD4+ T cells sorted from blood, taken at week 24, from a patient treated with tofacitinib. The genes are TRBV2 and TRBJ1-6, with 9 bases fitting TRBD1. The CDR3: CASSTGGSPLHF. Here the CDR3 DNA reads TGTGCCAGTAGCACAGGGGGCTCACCCCTCCACTTT. The full variable domain, its missing parts supplied by reference TRBV2 and TRBJ1-6, is EPEVTQTPSHQVTQMGQEVILRCVPISNHLYFYWYRQILGQKVEFLVSFYNNEISEKSEIFDDQFSVERPDGSNFTLKIRSTKLEDSAMYFCASSTGGSPLHFGNGTRLTVT.